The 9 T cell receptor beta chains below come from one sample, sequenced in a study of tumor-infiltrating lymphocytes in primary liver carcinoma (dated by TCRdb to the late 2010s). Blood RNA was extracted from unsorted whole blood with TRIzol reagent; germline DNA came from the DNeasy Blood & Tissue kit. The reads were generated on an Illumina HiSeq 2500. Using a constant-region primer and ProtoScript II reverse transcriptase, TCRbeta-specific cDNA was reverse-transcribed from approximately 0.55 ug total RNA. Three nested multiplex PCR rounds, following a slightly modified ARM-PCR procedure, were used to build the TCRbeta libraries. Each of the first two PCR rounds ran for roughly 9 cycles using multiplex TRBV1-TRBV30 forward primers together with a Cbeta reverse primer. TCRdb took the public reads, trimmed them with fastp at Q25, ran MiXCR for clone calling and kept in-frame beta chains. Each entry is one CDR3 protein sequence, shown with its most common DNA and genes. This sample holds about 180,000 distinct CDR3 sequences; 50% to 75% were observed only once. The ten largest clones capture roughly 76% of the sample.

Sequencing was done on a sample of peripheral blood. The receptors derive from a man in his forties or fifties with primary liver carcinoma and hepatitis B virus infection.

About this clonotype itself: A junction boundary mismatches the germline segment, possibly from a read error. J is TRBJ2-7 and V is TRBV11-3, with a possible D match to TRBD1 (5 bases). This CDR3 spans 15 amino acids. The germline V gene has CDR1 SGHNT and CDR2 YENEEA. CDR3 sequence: CASSSRGTDVYEQYF. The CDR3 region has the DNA TGCGCCAGCAGCTCTAGGGGAACGGATGTCTACGAGCAGTACTTC.

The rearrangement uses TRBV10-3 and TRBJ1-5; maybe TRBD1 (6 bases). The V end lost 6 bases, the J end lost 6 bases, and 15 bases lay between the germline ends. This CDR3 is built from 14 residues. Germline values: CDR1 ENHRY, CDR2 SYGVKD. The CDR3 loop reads CAISGGRDVQPQHF. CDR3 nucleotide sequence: TGTGCCATCAGCGGGGGCAGGGATGTTCAGCCCCAGCATTTT.

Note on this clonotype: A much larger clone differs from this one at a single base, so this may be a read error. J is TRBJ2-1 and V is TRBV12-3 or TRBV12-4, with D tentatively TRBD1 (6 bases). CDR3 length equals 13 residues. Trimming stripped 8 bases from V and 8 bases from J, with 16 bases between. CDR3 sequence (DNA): TGTGCCAGCGGAGAACAGGGCCCCGATGAGCAGTTCTTC. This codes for CASGEQGPDEQFF.

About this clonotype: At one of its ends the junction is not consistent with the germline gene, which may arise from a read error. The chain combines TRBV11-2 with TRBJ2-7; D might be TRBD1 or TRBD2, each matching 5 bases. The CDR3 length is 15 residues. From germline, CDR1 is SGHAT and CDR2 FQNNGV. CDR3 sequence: CASSSGIGDGYEQYF. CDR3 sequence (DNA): TGTGCCAGCAGCTCAGGGATCGGGGACGGCTACGAGCAGTATTTC.

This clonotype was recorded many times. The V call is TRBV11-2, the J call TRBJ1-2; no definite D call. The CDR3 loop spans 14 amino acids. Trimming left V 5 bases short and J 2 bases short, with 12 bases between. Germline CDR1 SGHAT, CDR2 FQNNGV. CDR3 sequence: CASSGQFVNYGYTF. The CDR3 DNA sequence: TGTGCCAGCAGCGGGCAGTTTGTCAACTATGGCTACACCTTC.

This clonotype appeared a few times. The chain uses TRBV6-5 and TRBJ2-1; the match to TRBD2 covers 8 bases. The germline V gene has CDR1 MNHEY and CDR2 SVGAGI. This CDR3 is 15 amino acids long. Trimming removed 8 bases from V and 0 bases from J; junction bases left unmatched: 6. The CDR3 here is CASALAVSSYNEQFF. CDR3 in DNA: TGTGCCAGCGCACTAGCGGTAAGCTCCTACAATGAGCAGTTCTTC.

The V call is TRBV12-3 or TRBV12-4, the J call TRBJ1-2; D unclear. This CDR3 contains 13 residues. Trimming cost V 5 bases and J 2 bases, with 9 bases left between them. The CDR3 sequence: CASSAPANYGYTF. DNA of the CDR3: TGTGCCAGCAGTGCCCCCGCGAACTATGGCTACACCTTC.

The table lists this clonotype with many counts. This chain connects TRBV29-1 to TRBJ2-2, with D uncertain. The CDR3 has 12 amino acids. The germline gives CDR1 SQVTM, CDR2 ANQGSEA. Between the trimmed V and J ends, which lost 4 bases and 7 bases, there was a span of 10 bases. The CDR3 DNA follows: TGCAGCGTTGGCCAAGCTGACGGGGAGCTGTTTTTT. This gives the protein CSVGQADGELFF.

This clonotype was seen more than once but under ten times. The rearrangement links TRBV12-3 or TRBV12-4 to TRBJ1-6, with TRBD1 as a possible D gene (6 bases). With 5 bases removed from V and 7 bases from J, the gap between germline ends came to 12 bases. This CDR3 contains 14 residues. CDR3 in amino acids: CASSRQEGNSPLHF. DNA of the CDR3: TGTGCCAGCAGTCGACAGGAGGGGAATTCACCCCTCCACTTT.